Listed here is a single TCR beta chain. The CDR3 contains 15 residues. CDR1 and CDR2 (germline): MDHEN, SYDVKM. V was trimmed by 6 bases and J by 5 bases, leaving 17 bases between them. In the original workflow: Nucleated cell counts were estimated from reference gene primer amplification. The repertoire was sequenced with immunoSEQ multiplex PCR; TCRdb's copy has only in-frame clones and lacks some. V and J calls and clone size are given by that table; D and trimming were obtained from the DNA. This repertoire shows about 170,000 clones, over 80% found once; its top ten account for over 3.5%. This sample is part of a study of blood T cell repertoires in COVID-19. As for the study in general: Whether acute or convalescent, the COVID-19 samples came from the United States, Italy and Spain. The cDNA or gDNA used as material had been derived from T cells, B-cell-depleted T cells, or PBMCs.

The chain uses TRBV28 and TRBJ1-5; tentatively, D is TRBD1 (6 bases). The sequencing input was peripheral blood. This clonotype was obtained from a woman in her forties or fifties with acute or convalescent COVID-19. For the CDR3, the DNA is TGTGCCAGCAGAACACCAACAGGGACCGATCAGCCCCAGCATTTT. Encoded protein: CASRTPTGTDQPQHF.